Described below is a single T cell receptor (beta chain) sequence and its context. Additional autoimmune diseases, uncontrolled infections, pregnancy or lactation disqualified patients. This entry belongs to a study of Graves' ophthalmopathy and Graves' hyperthyroidism. TCR beta CDR3 amplification used RNA transcripts. In the first round, RT-PCR was carried out with HTBI primers, and a multiplex PCR formed the second round. TCRdb used MiXCR to reprocess the multiplex PCR reads, holding one entry per CDR3 protein. The sample holds some 170,000 distinct CDR3 sequences, around two fifths seen once. The CDR3 has 18 residues. V lost 6 bases and J lost 5, with 23 bases in between.

Sequencing used peripheral blood. The clonotype originates from a man between 25 and 39 years old with Graves' ophthalmopathy. The chain combines TRBV12-3 or TRBV12-4 with TRBJ1-6; D remains ambiguous. The CDR3 is CASSRTNPTGPHNSPLHF. In DNA form, the CDR3 reads TGTGCCAGCAGCCGGACCAATCCCACCGGGCCGCATAATTCACCCCTCCACTTT.